This TCR beta chain comes out of a study of blood T cell repertoires in COVID-19. Assay used: immunoSEQ multiplex PCR; TCRdb lists only in-frame clones, some missing. The sample holds 110,000 to 150,000 clones, around 87% seen once. This CDR3 has 14 residues. Germline-derived CDR1 and CDR2 are ENHRY and SYGVKD. The junction had 4 bases not matched to a gene; V was cut back by 4 bases and J by 5 bases. Sequencing input: peripheral blood. The sequence was obtained from a human donor in a cohort sampled during active COVID-19. This chain connects TRBV10-3 to TRBJ2-5; 10 nucleotides agree with TRBD1. The CDR3 region has the DNA TGTGCCATCAGTGTCCGGGACAGGGGTGAGACCCAGTACTTC. Its protein product is CAISVRDRGETQYF.